This T cell receptor beta chain was recorded in a study of T cell repertoires in cytomegalovirus infection. Study-wide background: Through public TCR beta signatures, both CMV infection and matching HLA type were indicated.

On this clonotype: The antigen is not known.

Each CDR3 protein is one row after TCRdb ran MiXCR on the reads. The top ten clones hold over 45% of a sample with a few hundred thousand distinct CDR3 sequences, around two fifths of them seen once. The germline V gene encodes CDR1 SGHVT and CDR2 SQSDAQ. This CDR3 contains 15 residues. V was pared by 5 bases and J by 1 base, with 11 bases between. The sample in question was cultured PBMCs, obtained from culture after CMV antigen stimulation. The rearrangement uses TRBV7-4 and TRBJ1-4; TRBD1 might be the D (5 bases). The receptor's source is a human donor in good health (CMV status not recorded). Some clones in this sample may be carry-over from other donors' samples. As DNA, the CDR3 is TGTGCCAGCAGCCTACGGAGGGGAACTAATGAAAAACTGTTTTTT. This sequence encodes CASSLRRGTNEKLFF. Full variable domain (outside the CDR3, taken from reference TRBV7-4 and TRBJ1-4): GAGVSQSPRYKVAKRGRDVALRCDSISGHVTLYWYRQTLGQGSEVLTYSQSDAQRDKSGRPSGRFSAERPERSVSTLKIQRTEQGDSAVYLCASSLRRGTNEKLFFGSGTQLSVL.